Listed here are 30 T cell receptor beta chains from one sample, sequenced in a study of shared clonotypes between healthy human individuals. Libraries were prepared by immunoSEQ multiplex PCR; TCRdb keeps only in-frame clonotypes and omits some of them. This table holds roughly 650,000 clones, about 96% found once. Selected positively for CCR7 and CD45RO-negative, naive CD8 cells excluded terminally differentiated effector memory CD45RA+ cells. Sequences were obtained from naive CD8+ T cells sorted from blood. These receptors were taken from a woman in her twenties or thirties in good health.

The rearrangement uses TRBV5-1 and TRBJ2-7, with TRBD2 matching over 11 bases. CDR3 size: 14 residues. Germline CDR1 is SGHRS and CDR2 is YFSETQ. The junction had 1 base not matched to a gene; V was cut back by 0 bases and J by 5 bases. DNA for the CDR3: TGCGCCAGCAGCTTGGTAGCGGGAGGGGACGAGCAGTACTTC. This codes for CASSLVAGGDEQYF.

CDR3 nucleotides: TGTGCCTGGAGTAGCATAGGCTTTTCAGATACGCAGTATTTT. It is translated as CAWSSIGFSDTQYF. The chain joins TRBV30 to TRBJ2-3; D ambiguous. V dropped 2 bases and J dropped 4 bases, with 13 bases sitting between them. This CDR3 region has 14 residues. Germline V gene sequence: CDR1 GTSNPN, CDR2 SVGIG (reference sequence).

The chain employs TRBV11-3 and TRBJ2-1, with 12 positions matching TRBD2. The CDR3 extends over 13 amino acids. In germline, CDR1 is SGHNT, CDR2 YENEEA. Trimming cost V 5 bases and J 14 bases; bases outside gene matches: 7. The CDR3 DNA follows: TGTGCCAGCAGCCCTACTAGCGGGAGGTTCAAGTTCTTC. Translation gives CASSPTSGRFKFF.

The chain uses TRBV5-1 and TRBJ1-1, with no clear D. The CDR3 contains 13 residues. CDR1 and CDR2 (germline): SGHRS, YFSETQ. Between the trimmed V and J ends, which lost 4 bases and 1 base, there was a span of 8 bases. CDR3 sequence reads: CASSLYTNTEAFF. Here the CDR3 DNA reads TGCGCCAGCAGCCTGTATACGAACACTGAAGCTTTCTTT.

This chain connects TRBV6-5 to TRBJ1-2; the D gene is possibly TRBD1 (6 bases). CDR3 size: 13 residues. Deletions cut 5 bases from V and 6 bases from J, with 13 bases between. Germline CDR1 is MNHEY and CDR2 is SVGAGI. The CDR3 DNA reads TGTGCCAGCAGTCCGCCCTACAGGGATGGCTACACCTTC. This encodes CASSPPYRDGYTF.

This clone was seen a single time. The V call is TRBV28, the J call TRBJ2-1, with 11 bases identical to TRBD1. This CDR3 contains 16 residues. CDR1 is MDHEN, CDR2 SYDVKM, per germline. V lost 4 bases to trimming and J lost 13 bases; unmatched junction nucleotides: 15. CDR3 nucleotide sequence: TGTGCCAGCAGTTCGGATACCCGGGACAGGGGGTCAAAACAGTTCTTC. As protein: CASSSDTRDRGSKQFF.

This CDR3 is CASSEYGSYEQYF. DNA for the CDR3: TGTGCCAGCAGTGAATATGGTTCCTACGAGCAGTACTTC. The chain couples TRBV25-1 to TRBJ2-5; no definite D call. The end of the DNA fits TRBJ2-7 better, so the J call may be wrong. The germline CDR1 and CDR2 sequences are MGHDK and SYGVNS. This CDR3 has 13 residues.

The J gene is TRBJ2-1, the V gene TRBV29-1; unclear D gene. Germline V CDR1 and CDR2: SQVTM, ANQGSEA. There are 13 residues in the CDR3. V lost 5 bases, J lost 0 bases, and 8 bases lay in between. The CDR3 region is CSVLLPSYNEQFF. CDR3 DNA sequence: TGCAGCGTTCTGCTGCCCTCCTACAATGAGCAGTTCTTC.

The rearrangement links TRBV4-1 to TRBJ1-2; D not resolved. V lost 0 bases to trimming and J lost 8 bases, with 16 bases between them. Germline CDR1 MGHRA, CDR2 YSYEKL. The length of the CDR3 is 15 residues. This CDR3 is CASSQEGRAWWGYTF. CDR3 DNA: TGCGCCAGCAGCCAAGAAGGTCGGGCGTGGTGGGGCTACACCTTC.

V is TRBV19 and J is TRBJ2-7; TRBD2 matches 9 bases. CDR3 size: 14 residues. V was pared by 5 bases and J by 4 bases, with 6 bases of the junction left unmatched. The V gene's germline CDR1 is LNHDA and CDR2 SQIVND (reference sequence). CDR3 amino acids: CASSPSGAGYEQYF. In DNA, the CDR3 is TGTGCCAGTAGTCCTAGCGGGGCCGGTTACGAGCAGTACTTC.

This sequence joins TRBV27 and TRBJ1-2; D ambiguous. V was shortened by 0 bases and J by 3 bases, with 8 bases between the two germline ends. Germline CDR1 and CDR2: MNHEY and SMNVEV (reference sequence). CDR3 length equals 14 residues. The CDR3 region has the DNA TGTGCCAGCAGTTTATCCCCGGGTTACTATGGCTACACCTTC. Protein product: CASSLSPGYYGYTF.

This clone appeared once. The rearrangement links TRBV10-3 to TRBJ1-1; D is uncertain. The germline V gene encodes CDR1 ENHRY and CDR2 SYGVKD. V gave up 3 bases and J gave up 5 bases, with 19 bases separating them. The CDR3 is 16 amino acids. Written as DNA, the CDR3 is TGTGCCATCAGTGATCTCGTAACTTCTCGGGGAACTGAAGCTTTCTTT. Amino acid sequence: CAISDLVTSRGTEAFF.

CDR3 amino acids: CASSQDPPTGTAMNTEAFF. In nucleotides, the CDR3 is TGTGCCAGCAGCCAAGATCCCCCGACAGGTACTGCAATGAACACTGAAGCTTTCTTT. The chain recombines TRBV4-2 with TRBJ1-1; a weak D match, TRBD1 (6 bases). This CDR3 has 19 residues. The germline V gene has CDR1 LGHNA and CDR2 YNFKEQ. V was shortened by 0 bases and J by 0 bases, with 20 bases between the two germline ends.

The rearrangement joins TRBV7-2 to TRBJ2-1, with 10 nucleotides matching TRBD2. The CDR3 length is 15 residues. The trim removed 4 bases at V and 4 bases at J, leaving 4 bases unmatched. CDR1 is SGHTA, CDR2 FQGNSA, per germline. The CDR3 loop is CASSSLAGVYNEQFF. The CDR3, as DNA: TGTGCCAGCAGCTCCCTAGCGGGAGTGTACAATGAGCAGTTCTTC.

The chain couples TRBV6-5 to TRBJ1-2; tentative D call: TRBD1 (5 bases). Germline CDR1 reads MNHEY; CDR2 reads SVGAGI. The CDR3 runs to 13 residues. Trimming shortened V by 4 bases and J by 1 base, and 7 bases separated the two germline ends. The CDR3 DNA reads TGTGCCAGCAGTTCAGGGTTTAACTATGGCTACACCTTC. The encoded protein is CASSSGFNYGYTF.

V is TRBV5-4 and J is TRBJ2-7; 7 bases map to TRBD2. The CDR3 length is 12 residues. The V gene end was trimmed by 4 bases and the J gene end by 4 bases; junction bases not matched to a gene: 2. Looked up from germline, CDR1 is SGHNT and CDR2 is YYREEE (reference sequence). The CDR3 sequence is CASSDGGYEQYF. The CDR3, as DNA: TGTGCCAGCAGCGACGGGGGGTACGAGCAGTACTTC.

V usage is TRBV27 and J usage is TRBJ1-2, with unresolved D. Germline loops: CDR1 MNHEY, CDR2 SMNVEV (reference sequence). The CDR3 consists of 16 residues. V shed 2 bases and J shed 5 bases, with 18 bases lying between them. The CDR3 here is CASSLEGDGYLYGYTF. The CDR3 coding sequence is TGTGCCAGCAGTTTAGAAGGTGATGGCTATTTATATGGCTACACCTTC.

The chain's CDR3 is CASSLVGQAQETQYF. The CDR3 region has the DNA TGTGCCAGCAGCTTGGTTGGACAGGCCCAAGAGACCCAGTACTTC. This chain links TRBV5-4 with TRBJ2-5, with TRBD1 identical over 7 bases. Trimming cost V 0 bases and J 1 base; bases outside gene matches: 3. CDR1 is SGHNT and CDR2 is YYREEE in the germline V gene (reference sequence). This CDR3 has 15 amino acids.

J is TRBJ2-5 and V is TRBV9, with 12 bases that match TRBD2. Trimming removed 0 bases from V and 5 bases from J; junction bases left unmatched: 8. CDR3 size: 17 residues. Germline CDR1 and CDR2: SGDLS and YYNGEE. The CDR3 nucleotides read TGTGCCAGCAGCGTAGCACTAGCGGGAGGTAAAGATGAGACCCAGTACTTC. The encoded protein is CASSVALAGGKDETQYF.

This clone showed up just a few times. This chain uses TRBV2 with TRBJ1-1; tentatively, D is TRBD1 (5 bases). The ends were cut back, 2 bases at V and 11 bases at J, with 18 bases in the middle. CDR1 is SNHLY, CDR2 FYNNEI, per germline. The CDR3 loop spans 14 amino acids. CDR3 amino acids: CASSEFFPSGTAFF. CDR3 in DNA: TGTGCCAGCAGTGAATTTTTCCCTTCGGGGACGGCTTTCTTT.

The gene calls are TRBV11-2 and TRBJ2-3; a weak D match, TRBD2 (6 bases). Per germline, CDR1 SGHAT and CDR2 FQNNGV. The CDR3 is 17 amino acids. Trimming pared 0 bases from V and 4 bases from J, leaving 17 bases between. CDR3 amino acids: CASSLDPAGQDPDTQYF. The DNA for the CDR3 is TGTGCCAGCAGCTTAGATCCGGCGGGGCAGGATCCAGATACGCAGTATTTT.

This chain connects TRBV7-9 to TRBJ2-1; 10 positions agree with TRBD1. The CDR3 loop spans 16 amino acids. Per the germline V gene, CDR1 is SEHNR and CDR2 is FQNEAQ (reference sequence). With V trimmed by 6 bases and J by 7 bases, 12 bases remained unmatched. The CDR3 DNA reads TGTGCCAGCAGTCTAAAAGCGGGACAGGGGTGGAATGAGCAGTTCTTC. The encoded protein is CASSLKAGQGWNEQFF.

The chain recombines TRBV7-9 with TRBJ2-7; D gene uncertain. The V gene lost 5 bases and the J gene lost 0 bases, with 11 bases spanning the gap. Germline V lookup: CDR1 SEHNR, CDR2 FQNEAQ (reference sequence). The CDR3 is 14 residues long. The CDR3 region is CASSPMENSYEQYF. The CDR3, as DNA: TGTGCCAGCAGCCCCATGGAGAACTCCTACGAGCAGTACTTC.

The V call is TRBV6-1, the J call TRBJ2-4, with a tentative D call TRBD2 (5 bases). With 1 base removed from V and 9 bases from J, the gap between germline ends came to 10 bases. CDR1 is MNHNS and CDR2 is SASEGT in the germline V gene. The CDR3 is 13 amino acids. CDR3 nucleotide sequence: TGTGCCAGCAGTGAAGGCCTAGCATCCATTCAGTACTTC. It is translated as CASSEGLASIQYF.

The V gene is TRBV1, the J gene TRBJ2-1; no check of the table's D call, TRBD2, against the DNA was made. TRBV1 is a pseudogene segment. CDR3 length: 17 amino acids. CDR3 in amino acids: CTSRRLAGAELYNEQFF. As DNA, the CDR3 is TGCACCAGCAGGAGACTAGCGGGAGCCGAACTATACAATGAGCAGTTCTTC.

V usage is TRBV9 and J usage is TRBJ2-5; D is uncertain. From germline, CDR1 is SGDLS and CDR2 YYNGEE. The V end lost 6 bases, the J end lost 1 base, and 16 bases lay between the germline ends. CDR3 length equals 15 residues. The CDR3 bases are TGTGCCAGCACCCCCTCCCACTTTTCCCAAGAGACCCAGTACTTC. Translating it yields CASTPSHFSQETQYF.

The CDR3 reads CASSHPGPRNEKLFF. CDR3 coding DNA: TGCGCCAGCAGCCATCCGGGCCCCCGTAATGAAAAACTGTTTTTT. V is TRBV4-1 and J is TRBJ1-4, with unresolved D. V lost 3 bases and J 4 bases, leaving 12 bases between the germline ends. This CDR3 is built from 15 residues. Per the germline V gene, CDR1 is MGHRA and CDR2 is YSYEKL.

This chain joins TRBV5-1 and TRBJ1-1, with D possibly being TRBD1 (5 bases). The CDR3 has 15 residues. Germline lookup yields CDR1 SGHRS and CDR2 YFSETQ. The germline V and J ends were trimmed by 4 bases and 7 bases, with 20 bases remaining between them. The CDR3: CASSTDAGKPFEAFF. The CDR3 DNA is TGCGCCAGCAGCACTGACGCAGGGAAGCCCTTTGAAGCTTTCTTT.

This chain links TRBV14 with TRBJ2-7, with D perhaps TRBD1 or TRBD2 (5 bases each). The CDR3 has 18 amino acids. Germline V lookup: CDR1 SGHDN, CDR2 FVKESK. Trimming removed 2 bases at V and 2 bases at J, with 22 bases between. CDR3 sequence (DNA): TGTGCCAGCAGCCAATACCCCGGGACCCAGTTTAGTCCCTACGAGCAGTACTTC. Amino acids: CASSQYPGTQFSPYEQYF. Drawing the rest from reference TRBV14 and TRBJ2-7, the complete variable domain is EAGVTQFPSHSVIEKGQTVTLRCDPISGHDNLYWYRRVMGKEIKFLLHFVKESKQDESGMPNNRFLAERTGGTYSTLKVQPAELEDSGVYFCASSQYPGTQFSPYEQYFGPGTRLTVT.

The V call is TRBV10-1, the J call TRBJ2-3; D not certain. The germline V gene encodes CDR1 WNHNN and CDR2 SYGVQD (reference sequence). This CDR3 has 13 residues. V was cut by 3 bases and J by 0 bases, with 4 bases left in between. CDR3 DNA sequence: TGCGCCAGCAGTGAAGTCAGCACAGATACGCAGTATTTT. It codes for CASSEVSTDTQYF.